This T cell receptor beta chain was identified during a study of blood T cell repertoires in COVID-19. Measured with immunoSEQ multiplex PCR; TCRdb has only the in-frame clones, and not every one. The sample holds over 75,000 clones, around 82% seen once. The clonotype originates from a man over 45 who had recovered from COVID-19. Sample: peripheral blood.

This CDR3 is CASSQEAWRETQYF. CDR3 sequence (DNA): TGCGCCAGCAGCCAAGAGGCCTGGAGGGAGACCCAGTACTTC. The chain joins TRBV4-3 to TRBJ2-5; maybe TRBD2 (5 bases). This CDR3 contains 14 residues. CDR1 and CDR2 (germline): LGHNA, YSLEER. With 0 bases removed from V and 5 bases from J, the gap between germline ends came to 10 bases.